This T cell receptor (beta chain) was identified during a study of T cells in Graves' hyperthyroidism and ophthalmopathy. Deletions cut 6 bases from V and 0 bases from J, with 7 bases between. The CDR3 extends over 12 amino acids. The germline CDR1 and CDR2 sequences are DFQATT and SNEGSKA (reference sequence). This clonotype was found many times. Active moderate-to-severe ophthalmopathy, Clinical Activity Score at least 3, NOSPECS at least 4, under 3 months' duration. Every diagnosis used clinical symptoms, serum thyroxine and TRAb, thyroid ultrasound and orbital computed tomography. The PBMCs were taken from about 10 ml of fresh peripheral blood. RNA transcripts yielded amplified TCR beta CDR3 regions. Researchers ran a first-round RT-PCR on the TCR CDR3 using the HTBI primer set. TCRdb used MiXCR to reprocess the multiplex PCR reads, holding one entry per CDR3 protein. The data contain hundreds of thousands of distinct CDR3 sequences, 14% to 15% of them singletons.

The sequence derives from a man aged 18 to 35 with Graves' ophthalmopathy. This rearrangement joins TRBV20-1 to TRBJ2-3; no reliable D call. The sequenced sample consisted of blood. CDR3 nucleotide sequence: TGCAGTGCGCAGAGTAGCACAGATACGCAGTATTTT. Amino acids: CSAQSSTDTQYF.